This entry features one TCR beta chain sequence. No antigen is known for it. This record comes from a study of cytomegalovirus exposure and HLA in healthy donors. The protocol was immunoSEQ multiplex PCR, while the TCRdb copy is restricted to in-frame clones and leaves out a portion. The repertoire includes some 98,000 clones, less than 90% of them detected once, and around 6% sits in the top ten. General study results and limits: The study listed approximately 160 cytomegalovirus-associated TCR beta chains. Specificity of three CMV-associated chains for CMV antigens was verified in vitro. The TCR clusters that emerged in the first cohort tended, a later analysis found, to co-occur in the 120 or so validation repertoires.

The receptor's source is a young man in good health and CMV-seropositive. Specimen: PBMCs.

The CDR3 sequence is CASSEAGQAYEQYF. The CDR3, as DNA: TGCGCCAGCAGTGAGGCAGGGCAGGCCTACGAGCAGTACTTC. This chain joins TRBV10-1 and TRBJ2-7, with D possibly matching TRBD1 (5 bases). Germline V gene sequence: CDR1 WNHNN, CDR2 SYGVQD (reference sequence). V lost 2 bases and J 2 bases, leaving 10 bases between the germline ends. CDR3 length: 14 amino acids.